This passage covers 17 T cell receptor beta chains from one sample sequenced in a study of T cell repertoires in cytomegalovirus infection. TCRdb reanalysed the reads using MiXCR and keeps one entry per CDR3 protein. The table records around 740,000 distinct CDR3 sequences, approximately 40% of them present only once. The sequenced material came from PBMCs. Every receptor here comes from a human donor in good health (CMV status not recorded). Some clones in this sample may be carry-over from other donors' samples.

This clonotype was seen at least ten times. This chain's CDR3 is CASSRRGNTEAFF. CDR3 nucleotide sequence: TGTGCCAGCAGCCGGAGGGGGAACACTGAAGCTTTCTTT. This chain connects TRBV28 to TRBJ1-1; TRBD1 is a possible D gene (5 bases). CDR1 is MDHEN and CDR2 is SYDVKM in the germline V gene. V was clipped by 6 bases and J by 1 base, with 9 bases between them. The CDR3 runs to 13 residues.

This chain connects TRBV11-1 to TRBJ1-1; 8 bases agree with TRBD1. Germline V gene lookup returns CDR1 SGHAT and CDR2 FQDESV (reference sequence). The CDR3 runs to 14 residues. V was clipped by 6 bases and J by 3 bases; unmatched bases: 6. CDR3 coding DNA: TGTGCCAGCAGGGGGGTGACAGGGGACACTGAAGCTTTCTTT. This codes for CASRGVTGDTEAFF.

The V and J genes are TRBV20-1 and TRBJ1-5; D not certain. The CDR3 consists of 14 residues. Germline V gene lookup returns CDR1 DFQATT and CDR2 SNEGSKA (reference sequence). V was cut by 5 bases and J by 3 bases, with 14 bases left in between. CDR3 nucleotide sequence: TGCAGTGCTGCGCTCTCACAGATCAATCAGCCCCAGCATTTT. This encodes CSAALSQINQPQHF.

The chain combines TRBV30 with TRBJ2-1; no definite D call. This CDR3 comprises 13 residues. Trimming cost V 3 bases and J 10 bases, with 16 bases left between them. Germline V CDR1 and CDR2: GTSNPN, SVGIG (reference sequence). The chain's CDR3 is CAWRAADFGEQFF. The CDR3 bases are TGTGCCTGGAGGGCGGCAGACTTTGGGGAGCAGTTCTTC.

This clonotype came up a few times. The CDR3 loop is CSARGRGETQYF. As DNA, the CDR3 is TGCAGTGCTAGAGGCAGGGGAGAGACCCAGTACTTC. This rearrangement joins TRBV20-1 to TRBJ2-5; weak D call: TRBD1 (6 bases). Germline values: CDR1 DFQATT, CDR2 SNEGSKA (reference sequence). This CDR3 is 12 amino acids long. V was shortened by 1 base and J by 4 bases, with 7 bases between the two germline ends.

The rearrangement uses TRBV6-2 or TRBV6-3 and TRBJ2-1, with D unresolved. The CDR3 is 13 amino acids. Trimming removed 5 bases from V and 4 bases from J, with 9 bases in between. The V gene's germline CDR1 is MNHEY and CDR2 SVGEGT. The CDR3 reads CASSKQIYNEQFF. CDR3 nucleotides: TGTGCCAGCAGTAAACAGATATACAATGAGCAGTTCTTC.

The count of this clonotype is one. The chain combines TRBV4-1 with TRBJ2-7; 7 nucleotides match TRBD1. The J segment lost 3 bases and the V segment lost 1 base, leaving 9 bases of the junction unmatched. The CDR3 covers 16 residues. Per germline, CDR1 MGHRA and CDR2 YSYEKL. This CDR3 reads CASSQARRGGGYEQYF. DNA of the CDR3: TGCGCCAGCAGCCAAGCACGACGAGGGGGCGGCTACGAGCAGTACTTC.

This clonotype showed up just a few times. This chain uses TRBV28 with TRBJ1-2, with a tentative D call TRBD1 (5 bases). The V gene's germline CDR1 is MDHEN and CDR2 SYDVKM. This CDR3 is built from 13 residues. V lost 3 bases and J lost 4, with 9 bases in between. CDR3 protein: CASSFRQSYGYTF. The CDR3 DNA sequence: TGTGCCAGCAGTTTCCGACAGAGCTATGGCTACACCTTC.

V usage is TRBV7-9 and J usage is TRBJ2-2, with D tentatively TRBD2 (6 bases). V shed 10 bases and J shed 4 bases, with 13 bases lying between them. Germline assignment: CDR1 SEHNR and CDR2 FQNEAQ (reference sequence). The CDR3 length is 13 residues. The DNA of the CDR3 is TGTGCCACCCCGGGACTCATCACCGGGGAGCTGTTTTTT. Residues: CATPGLITGELFF.

The rearrangement uses TRBV2 and TRBJ1-2; the D gene is possibly TRBD1 (5 bases). Trimming took off 6 bases at V and 0 bases at J, with 11 bases between the two ends. Germline values: CDR1 SNHLY, CDR2 FYNNEI. The CDR3 runs to 14 residues. The CDR3 protein is CASRRDGTNYGYTF. In DNA, the CDR3 is TGTGCCAGCAGGCGGGACGGAACTAACTATGGCTACACCTTC. The variable domain in full, completed from reference TRBV2 and TRBJ1-2, reads EPEVTQTPSHQVTQMGQEVILRCVPISNHLYFYWYRQILGQKVEFLVSFYNNEISEKSEIFDDQFSVERPDGSNFTLKIRSTKLEDSAMYFCASRRDGTNYGYTFGSGTRLTVV.

CDR3 amino acids: CASSARQGKGYNEQFF. In nucleotides, the CDR3 is TGTGCCAGCAGTGCCAGACAGGGAAAGGGATACAATGAGCAGTTCTTC. V gene TRBV12-3 or TRBV12-4 combines with J gene TRBJ2-1; 7 bases line up with TRBD1. CDR3 length: 16 amino acids. Trimming cost V 5 bases and J 4 bases; bases outside gene matches: 11.

V is TRBV2 and J is TRBJ1-5; no definite D call. Germline CDR1 SNHLY, CDR2 FYNNEI. V was trimmed by 0 bases and J by 1 base, leaving 19 bases between them. This CDR3 comprises 19 residues. Here the CDR3 reads CASSEALVVSIRSNQPQHF. The CDR3 DNA reads as TGTGCCAGCAGTGAAGCTTTGGTAGTGAGCATCAGGAGCAATCAGCCCCAGCATTTT.

This clonotype was counted between two and nine times. The gene calls are TRBV12-3 or TRBV12-4 and TRBJ1-1, with D maybe TRBD1 (6 bases). V gave up 7 bases and J gave up 4 bases, with 19 bases separating them. The CDR3 extends over 15 amino acids. The CDR3 DNA follows: TGTGCCAGCATCGAACTGGGGGGCGTAAGCACTGAAGCTTTCTTT. As protein: CASIELGGVSTEAFF.

J is TRBJ2-7 and V is TRBV28; 9 bases map to TRBD2. The CDR3 runs to 13 residues. Trimming at V came to 7 bases and at J to 2 bases, leaving 3 bases not matched to a gene. Germline V CDR1 and CDR2: MDHEN, SYDVKM. This CDR3 reads CASMAGGAYEQYF. In DNA, the CDR3 is TGTGCCAGCATGGCGGGGGGGGCCTACGAGCAGTACTTC.

With regard to this clonotype: A much larger clonotype is one base distant, so this may be a read error. Because it lacks the conserved phenylalanine or tryptophan at the end, this CDR3 is likely a read error. V usage is TRBV6-8 and J usage is TRBJ2-7; 10 bases line up with TRBD1. CDR3 size: 13 residues. Germline V gene data show CDR1 as MNHGY and CDR2 as SAAAGT. Trimming at V came to 6 bases and at J to 1 base, leaving 0 bases not matched to a gene. The CDR3: CASRGQGSYEQYL. The DNA for the CDR3 is TGTGCCAGCAGGGGACAGGGGTCCTACGAGCAGTACCTC.

The gene calls are TRBV20-1 and TRBJ1-1; unclear D gene. V was cut by 6 bases and J by 7 bases, with 12 bases left in between. The CDR3 totals 11 residues. Germline assignment: CDR1 DFQATT and CDR2 SNEGSKA (reference sequence). The CDR3 region has the DNA TGCAGTGCGTTGGGGTTTGGTGAAGCTTTCTTT. Amino acids: CSALGFGEAFF.

Comments on this clonotype: A much more abundant neighbour one base away suggests this may be a read error. The chain employs TRBV12-3 or TRBV12-4 and TRBJ2-2; possibly TRBD1 or TRBD2 for D (5 bases each). This CDR3 has 16 amino acids. CDR3 sequence (DNA): TGTGCCAGCAGTTTTATCTTCTCTGGGACCACCGGGGAGCTGCTTTTT. This gives the protein CASSFIFSGTTGELLF.